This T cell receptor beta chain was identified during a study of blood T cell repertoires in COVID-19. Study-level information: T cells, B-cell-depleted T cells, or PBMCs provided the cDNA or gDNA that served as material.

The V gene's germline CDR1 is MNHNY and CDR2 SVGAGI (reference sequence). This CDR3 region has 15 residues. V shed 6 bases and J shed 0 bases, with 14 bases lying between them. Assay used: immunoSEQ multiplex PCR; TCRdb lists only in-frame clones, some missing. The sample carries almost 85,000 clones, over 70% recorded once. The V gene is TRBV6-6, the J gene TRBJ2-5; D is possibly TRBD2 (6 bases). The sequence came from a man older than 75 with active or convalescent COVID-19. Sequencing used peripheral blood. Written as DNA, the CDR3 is TGTGCCAGCAGCCGCGAGCGGGTGAACCAAGAGACCCAGTACTTC. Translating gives CASSRERVNQETQYF.